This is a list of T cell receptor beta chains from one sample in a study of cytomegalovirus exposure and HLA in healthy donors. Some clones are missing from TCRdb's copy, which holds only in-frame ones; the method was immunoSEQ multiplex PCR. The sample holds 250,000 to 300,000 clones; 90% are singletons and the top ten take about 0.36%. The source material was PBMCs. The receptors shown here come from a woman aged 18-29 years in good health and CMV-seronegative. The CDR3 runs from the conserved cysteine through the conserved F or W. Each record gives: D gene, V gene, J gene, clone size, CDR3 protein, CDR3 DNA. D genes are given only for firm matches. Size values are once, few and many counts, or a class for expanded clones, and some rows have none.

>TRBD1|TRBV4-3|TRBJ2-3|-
CASSQGQGPDTQYF
TGCGCCAGCAGCCAAGGACAGGGACCAGATACGCAGTATTTT
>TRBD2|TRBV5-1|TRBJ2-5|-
CASSFSGGEETQYF
TGCGCCAGCAGCTTTAGCGGGGGGGAAGAGACCCAGTACTTC
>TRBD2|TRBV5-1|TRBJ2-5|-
CASNQAGGNQETQYF
TGCGCCAGCAATCAAGCGGGAGGAAACCAAGAGACCCAGTACTTC
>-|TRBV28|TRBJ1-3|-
CASSLRVDTIYF
TGTGCCAGCAGTCTCAGGGTTGACACCATATATTTT
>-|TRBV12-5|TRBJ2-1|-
CASGLGPGKGRNEQFF
TGTGCTAGTGGTTTGGGCCCCGGGAAGGGGAGGAATGAGCAGTTCTTC
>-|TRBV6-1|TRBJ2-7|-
CAISGVVRNEQYF
TGTGCCATTTCAGGGGTAGTTAGGAACGAGCAGTACTTC
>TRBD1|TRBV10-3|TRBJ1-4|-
CAISPDREVEKLFF
TGTGCCATCAGCCCGGACAGGGAGGTTGAAAAACTGTTTTTT
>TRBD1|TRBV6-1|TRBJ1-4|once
CASSTRQGYSEKLFF
TGTGCCAGCAGTACCCGACAGGGGTACTCCGAAAAACTGTTTTTT
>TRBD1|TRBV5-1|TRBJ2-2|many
CASTAALRTGSTGELFF
TGCGCCAGCACCGCGGCCCTTAGGACAGGGTCAACCGGGGAGCTGTTTTTT
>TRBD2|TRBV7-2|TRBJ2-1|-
CASSSERGSYNEQFF
TGTGCCAGCAGCTCAGAGCGGGGGAGCTACAATGAGCAGTTCTTC
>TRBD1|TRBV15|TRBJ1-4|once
CATSRETGTGGEKLFF
TGTGCCACCAGCAGGGAAACCGGGACAGGGGGTGAAAAACTGTTTTTT
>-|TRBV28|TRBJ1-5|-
CASSWGGIPSNQPQHF
TGTGCCAGCAGCTGGGGGGGGATCCCATCCAATCAGCCCCAGCATTTT
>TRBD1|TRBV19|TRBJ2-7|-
CASSLQGAPREQYF
TGTGCCAGTAGTCTACAGGGGGCCCCTCGCGAGCAGTACTTC
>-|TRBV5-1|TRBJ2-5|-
CASSPITALGETQYF
TGCGCCAGCAGCCCCATTACAGCTTTAGGAGAGACCCAGTACTTC
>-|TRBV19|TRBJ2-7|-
CASSVGSGESDEQYF
TGTGCCAGTAGTGTAGGATCAGGGGAGAGTGACGAGCAGTACTTC
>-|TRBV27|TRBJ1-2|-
CASSLIGDLNYGYTF
TGTGCCAGCAGTTTAATTGGGGACTTAAACTATGGCTACACCTTC
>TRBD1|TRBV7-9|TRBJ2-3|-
CASSMGTGPDTQYF
TGTGCCAGCAGCATGGGGACAGGGCCAGATACGCAGTATTTT
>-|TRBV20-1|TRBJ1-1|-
CSGRENTEAFF
TGCAGTGGCAGGGAGAACACTGAAGCTTTCTTT
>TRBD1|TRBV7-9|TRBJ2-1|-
CASSPRTGAPHNEQFF
TGTGCCAGCAGCCCGCGGACAGGGGCCCCTCACAATGAGCAGTTCTTC
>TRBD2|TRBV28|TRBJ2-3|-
CASSLSIAGDTDTQYF
TGTGCCAGCAGCCTCTCGATAGCGGGGGATACAGATACGCAGTATTTT
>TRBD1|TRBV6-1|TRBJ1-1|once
CASSGMYGTGGNTEAFF
TGTGCCAGCAGTGGAATGTATGGGACAGGGGGGAACACTGAAGCTTTCTTT
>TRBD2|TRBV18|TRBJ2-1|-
CASSPAVAGSSYNEQFF
TGTGCCAGCTCACCGGCGGTAGCGGGGAGCTCCTACAATGAGCAGTTCTTC
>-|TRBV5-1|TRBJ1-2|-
CASSLVLGADGYTF
TGCGCCAGCAGCTTGGTTCTGGGGGCGGATGGCTACACCTTC
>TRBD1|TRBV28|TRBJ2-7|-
CASSSPFRQGSYEQYF
TGTGCCAGCAGTTCCCCGTTTAGACAGGGTTCCTACGAGCAGTACTTC
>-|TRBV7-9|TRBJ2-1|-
CASSHLKGVSYNEQFF
TGTGCCAGCAGCCATTTAAAAGGGGTTTCCTACAATGAGCAGTTCTTC
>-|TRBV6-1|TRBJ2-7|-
CASSEAGGISYEQYF
TGTGCCAGCAGTGAAGCCGGGGGTATATCCTACGAGCAGTACTTC
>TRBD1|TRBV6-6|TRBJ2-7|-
CASSPPQGAGEQYF
TGTGCCAGCTCCCCCCCGCAGGGGGCTGGTGAGCAGTACTTC
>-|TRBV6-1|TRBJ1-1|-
CASTIYRVGNTEAFF
TGTGCCAGCACCATTTACAGGGTTGGGAACACTGAAGCTTTCTTT
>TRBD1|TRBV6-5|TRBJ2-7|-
CASSYGTGVYEQYF
TGTGCCAGCAGTTACGGGACAGGGGTCTACGAGCAGTACTTC
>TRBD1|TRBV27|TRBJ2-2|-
CASSSSGTGVPGELFF
TGTGCCAGCAGTTCCTCCGGGACAGGGGTACCCGGGGAGCTGTTTTTT
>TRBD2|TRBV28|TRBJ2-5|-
CASSFYFGGAVETQYF
TGTGCCAGCAGTTTTTACTTCGGGGGGGCCGTGGAGACCCAGTACTTC
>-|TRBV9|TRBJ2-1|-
CASSVGGTSYNEQFF
TGTGCCAGCAGCGTAGGGGGGACTTCGTACAATGAGCAGTTCTTC
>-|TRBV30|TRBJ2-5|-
CAWSGQTQETQYF
TGTGCCTGGAGTGGACAGACTCAAGAGACCCAGTACTTC
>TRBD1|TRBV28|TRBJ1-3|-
CASSPIRDRGNTIYF
TGTGCCAGCAGCCCGATCCGGGACAGAGGAAACACCATATATTTT
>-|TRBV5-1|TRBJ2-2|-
CASSAGDISGELFF
TGCGCCAGCAGTGCAGGGGATATATCCGGGGAGCTGTTTTTT
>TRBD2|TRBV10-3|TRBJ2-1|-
CASELPGLDLHEQFF
TGTGCCTCCGAACTACCGGGACTAGATCTCCATGAGCAGTTCTTC
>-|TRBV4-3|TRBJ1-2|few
CASSLAQGIDGYTF
TGCGCCAGCAGCCTGGCACAGGGTATCGATGGCTACACCTTC
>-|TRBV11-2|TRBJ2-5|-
CASSLQGNQETQYF
TGTGCCAGCAGCCTACAGGGAAACCAAGAGACCCAGTACTTC
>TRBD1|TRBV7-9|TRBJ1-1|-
CASSHTDRVGTEAFF
TGTGCCAGCAGCCATACGGACAGGGTTGGCACTGAAGCTTTCTTT
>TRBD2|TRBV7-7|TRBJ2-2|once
CASSPGLAGPGELFF
TGTGCTAGCAGCCCGGGACTAGCCGGTCCCGGGGAGCTGTTTTTT
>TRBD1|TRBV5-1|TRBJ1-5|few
CASTDRPGSNQPQHF
TGCGCCAGCACGGACAGGCCAGGTAGCAATCAGCCCCAGCATTTT
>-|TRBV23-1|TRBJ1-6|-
CASSPFGVSPLHF
TGCGCCAGCAGTCCTTTTGGAGTGTCACCCCTCCACTTT
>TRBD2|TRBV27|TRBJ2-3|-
CASSLFSGLSTDTQYF
TGTGCCAGCAGTTTGTTTAGCGGGCTTAGCACAGATACGCAGTATTTT
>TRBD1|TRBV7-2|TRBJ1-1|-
CASSLGQGDTEAFF
TGTGCCAGCAGCTTAGGACAGGGAGACACTGAAGCTTTCTTT
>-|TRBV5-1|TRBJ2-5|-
CASSPGGWEQYF
TGCGCCAGCAGCCCCGGAGGGTGGGAGCAGTACTTC
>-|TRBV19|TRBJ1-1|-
CASSTLGGAFSMNTEAFF
TGTGCCAGTAGTACCCTTGGTGGGGCCTTCTCCATGAACACTGAAGCTTTCTTT
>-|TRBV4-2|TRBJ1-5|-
CASSQIGEDQPQHF
TGTGCCAGCAGCCAAATCGGGGAGGATCAGCCCCAGCATTTT
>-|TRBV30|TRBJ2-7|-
CAWSGDNSYEQYF
TGTGCCTGGAGCGGGGACAACTCCTACGAGCAGTACTTC
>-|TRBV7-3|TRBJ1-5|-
CASSLTKGQLQHF
TGTGCCAGCAGCTTAACGAAGGGACAACTCCAGCATTTT
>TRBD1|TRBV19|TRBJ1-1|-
CASTQGGNTEAFF
TGTGCCAGTACGCAGGGGGGGAACACTGAAGCTTTCTTT
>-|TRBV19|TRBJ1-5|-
CASRNGFNQPQHF
TGTGCCAGTAGGAACGGTTTCAATCAGCCCCAGCATTTT
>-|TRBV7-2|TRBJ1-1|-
CASSLGRGGEDPSEAFF
TGTGCCAGCAGCTTAGGTCGCGGGGGCGAAGATCCTTCTGAAGCTTTCTTT
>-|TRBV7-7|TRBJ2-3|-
CASSTGQGTDTQYF
TGTGCCAGCAGCACAGGACAAGGCACAGATACGCAGTATTTT